The 13 T cell receptor beta chains in this list originate from one sample, sequenced in a study of CD8+CD57+ T cells in acquired aplastic anemia. TCR beta VDJ combinations and CDR3 sequences were profiled from genomic DNA. TCRdb redid the calling of the reads with MiXCR, one entry per CDR3 protein. This sample has about 220,000 distinct CDR3 sequences, with approximately 35% found just once. Source material: sorted CD4+, CD8+, or CD8+CD57+ T cells (not recorded which) from PBMCs. These receptors originate from a human donor in good health, serving as a control.

Many counts were recorded for this clonotype. The genes are TRBV6-2 or TRBV6-3 and TRBJ1-6; unclear D gene. Germline CDR1 MNHEY, CDR2 SVGEGT. Trimming left V 4 bases short and J 14 bases short, with 15 bases between. The CDR3 is 13 amino acids. The CDR3 spells CASSLAGQTALHF. The CDR3 nucleotides read TGTGCCAGCAGTTTGGCGGGTCAAACGGCCCTCCACTTT.

A single count supports this clonotype. Given a much more abundant clone one base away, this may be a read error. CDR3 region: CAGSLGLQDYGYTF. The DNA of the CDR3 is TGTGCCGGCAGCTTAGGATTGCAGGACTATGGCTACACCTTC. The rearrangement uses TRBV7-2 and TRBJ1-2; D unresolved. This CDR3 spans 14 amino acids. Germline loops: CDR1 SGHTA, CDR2 FQGNSA.

This clonotype was observed a handful of times. V gene TRBV2 combines with J gene TRBJ2-5; 9 nucleotides match TRBD2. CDR3 length: 13 residues. Per germline, CDR1 SNHLY and CDR2 FYNNEI. Unmatched junction bases numbered 5, after V lost 5 bases and J lost 7 bases. The CDR3 region has the DNA TGTGCCAGCAGTACTAGCGGGTATGGGACCCAGTACTTC. Translation gives CASSTSGYGTQYF.

As for this clonotype: A much larger clone lies a single base off, so this may be a read error. The V gene is TRBV12-3 or TRBV12-4, the J gene TRBJ2-1; the D is unclear. The CDR3 sequence is 14 residues long. CDR3 sequence: CASSLADVRPEQLF. CDR3 DNA: TGTGCCAGCAGTTTAGCGGATGTCAGGCCAGAGCAGCTCTTC.

In its sample, this clonotype was seen many times. A read error may be the cause here, since a much bigger clone is one base away. V and J are TRBV10-2 and TRBJ2-7; the D gene is possibly TRBD1 (6 bases). This CDR3 has 14 amino acids. From germline, CDR1 is WSHSY and CDR2 SAAADI. Written as DNA, the CDR3 is TGCGCCAGCAGTGGACAGGCGAGCTCCTACGGGCAGTACTTC. As protein: CASSGQASSYGQYF.

With regard to this clonotype: A read error may explain this, as a much larger clone is one base away. The chain combines TRBV7-9 with TRBJ2-7; D gene uncertain. CDR1 and CDR2 (germline): SEHNR, FQNEAQ (reference sequence). This CDR3 is built from 15 residues. For the CDR3, the DNA is TGTGCCGGCAGCTCCAGTACTGGGGTGTTTTACGAGCAGTACTTC. Protein sequence: CAGSSSTGVFYEQYF.

In the case of this clonotype: With a much larger clone just one base away, this may be a read error. It is likely a read error, because the conserved phenylalanine at the end of the CDR3 is missing. The rearrangement uses TRBV2 and TRBJ1-5; the D is unclear. This CDR3 region has 15 residues. The V and J ends lost 4 bases and 0 bases respectively, with 10 bases between them. Germline values: CDR1 SNHLY, CDR2 FYNNEI. In nucleotides, the CDR3 is TGTGCCAGCAGTGGGTACAGTGATAGCAATCAGCCCCAGCATCTT. This gives the protein CASSGYSDSNQPQHL.

The genes are TRBV20-1 and TRBJ1-1, with 7 bases aligning to TRBD1. Germline CDR1 DFQATT, CDR2 SNEGSKA (reference sequence). Unmatched junction bases numbered 14, after V lost 6 bases and J lost 1 base. The length of the CDR3 is 16 residues. The chain's CDR3 is CSASLGWHRGNTEAFF. CDR3 bases: TGCAGTGCCAGCCTTGGCTGGCACAGGGGGAACACTGAAGCTTTCTTT.

This clonotype was counted only a few times. V usage is TRBV2 and J usage is TRBJ1-6; 11 bases fit TRBD1. Losses at the gene ends were 7 bases for V and 10 bases for J; bases not matched to a gene: 3. Per the germline V gene, CDR1 is SNHLY and CDR2 is FYNNEI. The CDR3 totals 13 residues. DNA for the CDR3: TGTGCCAGCATTGGGACAGGGGGATCACCCCTCCACTTT. Translated, it gives CASIGTGGSPLHF.

This clonotype has a count of ten or more. The V gene is TRBV2, the J gene TRBJ1-2; D remains ambiguous. Trimming cost V 2 bases and J 5 bases, with 9 bases left between them. Per germline, CDR1 SNHLY and CDR2 FYNNEI. This CDR3 comprises 13 residues. The CDR3 DNA follows: TGTGCCAGCAGTGAACAGGCGATTTATGGCTACACCTTC. Its translation is CASSEQAIYGYTF.

This clonotype showed up many times. This rearrangement joins TRBV10-3 to TRBJ2-1, with D possibly TRBD1 on 6 matching bases. The CDR3 has 14 residues. CDR1 ENHRY and CDR2 SYGVKD come from the germline V gene. Trimming shortened V by 6 bases and J by 7 bases, and 16 bases separated the two germline ends. CDR3 bases: TGTGCCATCAGAGGAACAGGGTCCGGGAATGAGCAGTTCTTC. Encoded protein: CAIRGTGSGNEQFF.

This clonotype was detected many times. This chain connects TRBV7-9 to TRBJ2-3, with D possibly TRBD1 on 5 matching bases. The length of the CDR3 is 14 residues. Germline V CDR1 and CDR2: SEHNR, FQNEAQ (reference sequence). V lost 1 base and J 3 bases, leaving 8 bases between the germline ends. This CDR3 is CASSLVAGTDTQYF. In DNA, the CDR3 is TGTGCCAGCAGCTTAGTGGCAGGGACAGATACGCAGTATTTT.

This clonotype was detected only a few times. This could be a read error, since a much larger clone is one nucleotide away. The J gene is TRBJ2-7, the V gene TRBV9; the match to TRBD2 covers 14 bases. The germline CDR1 and CDR2 sequences are SGDLS and YYNGEE. Unmatched junction bases numbered 4, after V lost 3 bases and J lost 5 bases. There are 15 residues in the CDR3. CDR3 residues: CASSAGTSGSNEQYF. The CDR3 region has the DNA TGTGCCAGCAGCGCAGGGACTAGCGGGAGCAACGAGCAGTACTTC.